The TCR beta chain under discussion was sequenced for a study of cytomegalovirus exposure and HLA in healthy donors. Whole-study results and caveats: It was found in a later analysis that first-cohort TCR clusters tended to co-occur in the 100 to 150 validation repertoires. Cytomegalovirus association was assigned to approximately 160 TCR beta chains.

Method: immunoSEQ multiplex PCR; TCRdb's copy keeps in-frame clones and lacks some. The data contain 67,000 or so clones, approximately 94% of them singletons. The CDR3 is 15 amino acids. Germline lookup yields CDR1 SGHRS and CDR2 YFSETQ. Trimming took 0 bases from V and 1 from J; bases not matched to a gene: 2. About this clone itself: As yet, its antigen is unknown.

Sample: PBMCs. V gene TRBV5-1 combines with J gene TRBJ2-3; 7 bases align to TRBD2. The sequence was collected from a man between 18 and 35 years old in good health and CMV-seropositive. The CDR3 here is CASSLAAGGTDTQYF. In DNA, the CDR3 is TGCGCCAGCAGCTTGGCTGCGGGGGGCACAGATACGCAGTATTTT.